This T cell receptor (beta chain) came from a study of long-term antiretroviral therapy in people with HIV. Study-level information: It was about a decade before the 2015 immediate-ART recommendation that the earliest samples were taken.

Sequencing relied on immunoSEQ assay v3.0, run at survey level. Data came from immunoSEQ multiplex PCR; TCRdb stores just in-frame clones and leaves some out. The sample yields 30,000 to 35,000 clones, around 79% seen once. Material: unsorted PBMCs, obtained 3 years after starting antiretroviral therapy. The TCR was taken from a man aged 45-65 years with HIV.

The CDR3: CASSGGQGTIGYTF. CDR3 nucleotide sequence: TGTGCCAGCTCTGGTGGACAGGGTACGATCGGCTACACCTTC. The chain employs TRBV28 and TRBJ1-2; 8 nucleotides agree with TRBD1. The CDR3 is 14 amino acids. Losses at the gene ends were 8 bases for V and 8 bases for J; bases not matched to a gene: 13. The germline CDR1 and CDR2 sequences are MDHEN and SYDVKM.